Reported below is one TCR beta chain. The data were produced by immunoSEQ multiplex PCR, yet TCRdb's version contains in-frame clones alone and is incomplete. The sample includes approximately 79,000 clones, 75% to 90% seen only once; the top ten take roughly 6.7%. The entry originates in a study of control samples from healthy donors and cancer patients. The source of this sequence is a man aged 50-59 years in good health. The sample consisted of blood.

Written as DNA, the CDR3 is TGTGCCAGCAGTTACAAATTGGCGGTTGAAGCTTTCTTT. Amino acids: CASSYKLAVEAFF. The J gene is TRBJ1-1, the V gene TRBV6-5; no clear D gene. This CDR3 is built from 13 residues. The V and J ends lost 2 bases and 7 bases respectively, with 11 bases between them. Germline-derived CDR1 and CDR2 are MNHEY and SVGAGI.